The next 29 T cell receptor beta chains were all read from a single sample in a study of T cell clones after liver transplantation. The method was immunoSEQ multiplex PCR; TCRdb's version includes in-frame clones alone and lacks a portion of them. The repertoire has roughly 100,000 clones, approximately 85% of them found once; the top ten carry over 0.9%. The sequencing here drew on CD4+ T cells from blood, taken before liver transplant. The receptors here all came from a human donor who received a liver transplant.

This chain joins TRBV6-5 and TRBJ1-5; D is uncertain. V gave up 6 bases and J gave up 6 bases, with 18 bases separating them. This CDR3 spans 15 amino acids. The germline V gene has CDR1 MNHEY and CDR2 SVGAGI. CDR3 sequence (DNA): TGTGCCAGCAGCCCGACCAAGGGAAAATCTCAGCCCCAGCATTTT. It yields the protein CASSPTKGKSQPQHF.

The V call is TRBV7-2, the J call TRBJ2-1, with D unresolved. In germline, CDR1 is SGHTA, CDR2 FQGNSA. The CDR3 totals 15 residues. Deletions cut 4 bases from V and 0 bases from J, with 10 bases between. In nucleotides, the CDR3 is TGTGCCAGCAGCTATCCGGGCGGCTCCTACAATGAGCAGTTCTTC. This translates into CASSYPGGSYNEQFF. Full variable domain (missing parts from reference TRBV7-2 and TRBJ2-1): GAGVSQSPSNKVTEKGKDVELRCDPISGHTALYWYRQSLGQGLEFLIYFQGNSAPDKSGLPSDRFSAERTGGSVSTLTIQRTQQEDSAVYLCASSYPGGSYNEQFFGPGTRLTVL.

The CDR3 nucleotides are TGTGCCACCAGCAGGGATGTGATTGGGAATCAGCCCCAGCATTTT. Amino acid sequence: CATSRDVIGNQPQHF. The genes are TRBV15 and TRBJ1-5, with D hard to call. There are 15 residues in the CDR3. Germline assignment: CDR1 LNHNV and CDR2 YYDKDF (reference sequence). Trimming took off 3 bases at V and 4 bases at J, with 13 bases between the two ends.

The chain couples TRBV10-3 to TRBJ1-1; D is unclear. The germline gives CDR1 ENHRY, CDR2 SYGVKD. The V and J ends lost 0 bases and 1 base respectively, with 9 bases between them. CDR3 length equals 15 residues. The CDR3 here is CAISESMGRNTEAFF. CDR3 sequence (DNA): TGTGCCATCAGTGAGTCGATGGGAAGGAACACTGAAGCTTTCTTT.

This rearrangement joins TRBV29-1 to TRBJ1-4; the D gene is possibly TRBD1 (6 bases). The CDR3 contains 15 residues. V was pared by 5 bases and J by 3 bases, with 16 bases between. Per the germline V gene, CDR1 is SQVTM and CDR2 is ANQGSEA. The CDR3 sequence is CSVNKLGASNEKLFF. The CDR3 DNA reads TGCAGCGTTAACAAACTGGGGGCCTCTAATGAAAAACTGTTTTTT.

The rearrangement joins TRBV27 to TRBJ2-1, with 7 bases aligning to TRBD2. V lost 6 bases, J lost 0 bases, and 2 bases stayed unmatched. The CDR3 runs to 14 residues. Germline CDR1 and CDR2: MNHEY and SMNVEV (reference sequence). CDR3 nucleotide sequence: TGTGCCAGCAGGGGGGGGAGCTCCTACAATGAGCAGTTCTTC. Its translation: CASRGGSSYNEQFF.

The rearrangement uses TRBV7-3 and TRBJ1-1, with D possibly TRBD1 on 5 matching bases. The CDR3 contains 13 residues. The V gene's germline CDR1 is SGHTA and CDR2 FQGTGA. V shed 3 bases and J shed 8 bases, with 13 bases lying between them. The CDR3 protein is CASSLKGTAEAFF. In nucleotides, the CDR3 is TGTGCCAGCAGCTTGAAAGGGACTGCCGAAGCTTTCTTT.

Only one count was recorded for this clone. The rearrangement links TRBV5-1 to TRBJ1-4, with 11 bases that match TRBD1. CDR1 and CDR2 from the germline V gene are SGHRS and YFSETQ. Losses at the gene ends were 4 bases for V and 10 bases for J; bases not matched to a gene: 3. CDR3 length: 13 residues. The CDR3 sequence: CASSIGTGGKLFF. The CDR3 bases are TGCGCCAGCAGCATAGGGACAGGGGGAAAACTGTTTTTT.

The chain uses TRBV19 and TRBJ1-5, with D perhaps TRBD1 (6 bases). There are 14 residues in the CDR3. V was trimmed by 4 bases and J by 11 bases, leaving 18 bases between them. Germline CDR1 is LNHDA and CDR2 is SQIVND (reference sequence). The CDR3 loop reads CASSTGAVKMAQHF. The CDR3 nucleotides are TGTGCCAGTAGTACGGGGGCCGTTAAAATGGCCCAGCATTTT.

J is TRBJ1-3 and V is TRBV19; D gene unclear. The CDR3 is made up of 14 amino acids. Germline loops: CDR1 LNHDA, CDR2 SQIVND (reference sequence). V was pared by 6 bases and J by 0 bases, with 9 bases between. CDR3 residues: CASRYASSGNTIYF. The DNA for the CDR3 is TGTGCCAGTAGATACGCTTCCTCTGGAAACACCATATATTTT.

The chain combines TRBV7-3 with TRBJ2-5; 7 bases map to TRBD2. J was trimmed by 2 bases and V by 5 bases; bases with no gene match: 8. The CDR3 is 15 amino acids. The germline V gene encodes CDR1 SGHTA and CDR2 FQGTGA. The CDR3 spells CASSATSATQETQYF. The CDR3 nucleotides are TGTGCCAGCAGCGCCACTAGCGCGACTCAAGAGACCCAGTACTTC.

The chain combines TRBV4-3 with TRBJ1-5; D might be TRBD1 (5 bases). Germline CDR1 LGHNA, CDR2 YSLEER. V dropped 0 bases and J dropped 4 bases, with 19 bases sitting between them. The CDR3 covers 18 residues. The CDR3, as DNA: TGCGCCAGCAGCCAAGACCTCCGACAGATGGAGTCGAATCAGCCCCAGCATTTT. Protein product: CASSQDLRQMESNQPQHF.

V is TRBV7-9 and J is TRBJ2-7, with D perhaps given as TRBD1 or TRBD2 (5 bases each). The length of the CDR3 is 15 residues. CDR1 SEHNR and CDR2 FQNEAQ come from the germline V gene (reference sequence). Deletions cut 3 bases from V and 3 bases from J, with 15 bases between. CDR3 bases: TGTGCCAGCAGCTTGAGTCAGGGTGGGGGCTACGAGCAGTACTTC. Translated: CASSLSQGGGYEQYF. The whole variable domain, filled in from reference TRBV7-9 and TRBJ2-7, reads DTGVSQNPRHKITKRGQNVTFRCDPISEHNRLYWYRQTLGQGPEFLTYFQNEAQLEKSRLLSDRFSAERPKGSFSTLEIQRTEQGDSAMYLCASSLSQGGGYEQYFGPGTRLTVT.

The chain has TRBV7-8 and TRBJ2-7; 10 bases fit TRBD2. CDR1 is SGHVS, CDR2 FQNEAQ, per germline. The CDR3 has 15 residues. The V gene end was trimmed by 3 bases and the J gene end by 2 bases; junction bases not matched to a gene: 4. The CDR3 loop reads CASSFGTSVTYEQYF. The CDR3, as DNA: TGTGCCAGCAGCTTCGGGACTAGCGTAACCTACGAGCAGTACTTC.

The CDR3 region has the DNA TGCGCCAGCAGCCAAGATTGGGGGGGACACCCCTACAATGAGCAGTTCTTC. Protein product: CASSQDWGGHPYNEQFF. This rearrangement joins TRBV4-1 to TRBJ2-1; possibly TRBD2 for D (7 bases). The CDR3 is 17 residues long. Germline V gene sequence: CDR1 MGHRA, CDR2 YSYEKL. V was shortened by 0 bases and J by 2 bases, with 14 bases between the two germline ends.

The rearrangement links TRBV5-6 to TRBJ2-5; D might be TRBD1 (5 bases). Looked up from germline, CDR1 is SGHDT and CDR2 is YYEEEE. The ends were cut back, 4 bases at V and 6 bases at J, with 7 bases in the middle. The CDR3 is 11 residues long. DNA for the CDR3: TGTGCCAGCAGCCTGGGGCAGACCCAGTACTTC. It codes for CASSLGQTQYF.

This clone was observed once. The chain joins TRBV19 to TRBJ1-3; the match to TRBD1 covers 7 bases. This CDR3 contains 15 residues. The V and J ends lost 5 bases and 1 base, in that order; junction bases with no gene match: 5. Per germline, CDR1 LNHDA and CDR2 SQIVND (reference sequence). CDR3 sequence (DNA): TGTGCCAGTAGTGTCCTACAGGGGTCTGGAAACACCATATATTTT. Its translation is CASSVLQGSGNTIYF.

V usage is TRBV5-4 and J usage is TRBJ2-3, with TRBD2 matching over 16 bases. This CDR3 comprises 18 residues. Losses at the gene ends were 4 bases for V and 3 bases for J; bases not matched to a gene: 8. The germline gives CDR1 SGHNT, CDR2 YYREEE (reference sequence). This chain's CDR3 is CASSTGTSGRAGTDTQYF. CDR3 DNA: TGTGCCAGCAGCACCGGGACTAGCGGGAGGGCCGGGACAGATACGCAGTATTTT.

CDR3 nucleotides: TGTGCCAGTAGTGCCCAGGCTACCACTGAAGCTTTCTTT. Translation: CASSAQATTEAFF. V and J are TRBV19 and TRBJ1-1; D is ambiguous. The V end lost 5 bases, the J end lost 4 bases, and 11 bases lay between the germline ends. This CDR3 spans 13 amino acids. CDR1 is LNHDA, CDR2 SQIVND, per germline (reference sequence).

The CDR3 region has the DNA TGTGCCAGTCTCCCCAGAGCGGGAGAGAGCACAGATACGCAGTATTTT. Translated, it gives CASLPRAGESTDTQYF. This chain joins TRBV19 and TRBJ2-3; TRBD2 matches at 8 bases. The germline V gene has CDR1 LNHDA and CDR2 SQIVND (reference sequence). Unmatched junction bases numbered 10, after V lost 8 bases and J lost 0 bases. The CDR3 is 16 amino acids.

The genes are TRBV5-1 and TRBJ1-1, with a tentative D call TRBD1 (5 bases). V gave up 6 bases and J gave up 1 base, with 16 bases separating them. There are 15 residues in the CDR3. Germline values: CDR1 SGHRS, CDR2 YFSETQ. CDR3 protein: CASTPMGRANTEAFF. As DNA, the CDR3 is TGCGCCAGCACCCCCATGGGCAGGGCGAACACTGAAGCTTTCTTT.

The gene calls are TRBV10-2 and TRBJ2-3; TRBD2 matches at 7 bases. The CDR3 is 15 amino acids. The V gene end was trimmed by 8 bases and the J gene end by 1 base; junction bases not matched to a gene: 9. Germline values: CDR1 WSHSY, CDR2 SAAADI. The CDR3 sequence: CASRQGGSGTDTQYF. The CDR3 nucleotides read TGCGCCAGCCGGCAGGGCGGGAGCGGCACAGATACGCAGTATTTT.

This chain uses TRBV6-5 with TRBJ2-1; possibly TRBD1 for D (6 bases). The CDR3 has 16 amino acids. Trimming pared 0 bases from V and 3 bases from J, leaving 12 bases between. The germline CDR1 and CDR2 sequences are MNHEY and SVGAGI. The CDR3 DNA reads TGTGCCAGCAGTTACTCCGGTTCCAGGGGCTACAATGAGCAGTTCTTC. Translated: CASSYSGSRGYNEQFF.

The chain joins TRBV18 to TRBJ2-3; 9 positions match TRBD1. The CDR3 has 16 amino acids. V was pared by 3 bases and J by 5 bases, with 9 bases of the junction left unmatched. The germline V gene has CDR1 KGHSH and CDR2 LQKENI. The CDR3 reads CASSPTPGQGQDTQYF. DNA for the CDR3: TGTGCCAGCTCACCGACTCCGGGACAGGGCCAAGATACGCAGTATTTT.

This sequence joins TRBV27 and TRBJ1-4; D might be TRBD1 (5 bases). V gave up 3 bases and J gave up 0 bases, with 8 bases separating them. The CDR3 runs 15 residues. Germline CDR1 and CDR2: MNHEY and SMNVEV (reference sequence). DNA for the CDR3: TGTGCCAGCAGTTTCGACAGAGCAACTAATGAAAAACTGTTTTTT. This encodes CASSFDRATNEKLFF.

CDR3 in amino acids: CASSLTSGTLSETQYF. The DNA for the CDR3 is TGTGCCAGCAGTCTGACTAGCGGGACCCTTTCAGAGACCCAGTACTTC. The chain links TRBV28 to TRBJ2-5; 11 nucleotides line up with TRBD2. The CDR3 spans 16 residues. The J segment lost 4 bases and the V segment lost 5 bases, leaving 9 bases of the junction unmatched. Germline V gene lookup returns CDR1 MDHEN and CDR2 SYDVKM.

A word on this clone: One base away lies a much larger clone, so this may be a sequencing read error. V usage is TRBV4-2 and J usage is TRBJ2-5, with unresolved D. The CDR3 totals 16 residues. Looked up from germline, CDR1 is LGHNA and CDR2 is YNFKEQ. The CDR3 nucleotides read TGTGCCAGCAGCCAAGCGGCCTCCGGCAATCAAGGGACCCAGTACTTC. Its translation is CASSQAASGNQGTQYF.

The V call is TRBV18, the J call TRBJ2-3; D unclear. This CDR3 region has 15 residues. Germline V gene data show CDR1 as KGHSH and CDR2 as LQKENI. V was trimmed by 5 bases and J by 0 bases, leaving 12 bases between them. The CDR3 region has the DNA TGTGCCAGCTCAAGAAACGGCGCTAGCACAGATACGCAGTATTTT. Protein sequence: CASSRNGASTDTQYF.

This CDR3 reads CASSFTGDYGYTF. The CDR3 coding sequence is TGTGCCAGTAGTTTCACAGGTGACTATGGCTACACCTTC. J is TRBJ1-2 and V is TRBV19; TRBD1 is a possible D gene (5 bases). CDR1 is LNHDA, CDR2 SQIVND, per germline (reference sequence). V was cut by 5 bases and J by 3 bases, with 10 bases left in between. The CDR3 is 13 amino acids.